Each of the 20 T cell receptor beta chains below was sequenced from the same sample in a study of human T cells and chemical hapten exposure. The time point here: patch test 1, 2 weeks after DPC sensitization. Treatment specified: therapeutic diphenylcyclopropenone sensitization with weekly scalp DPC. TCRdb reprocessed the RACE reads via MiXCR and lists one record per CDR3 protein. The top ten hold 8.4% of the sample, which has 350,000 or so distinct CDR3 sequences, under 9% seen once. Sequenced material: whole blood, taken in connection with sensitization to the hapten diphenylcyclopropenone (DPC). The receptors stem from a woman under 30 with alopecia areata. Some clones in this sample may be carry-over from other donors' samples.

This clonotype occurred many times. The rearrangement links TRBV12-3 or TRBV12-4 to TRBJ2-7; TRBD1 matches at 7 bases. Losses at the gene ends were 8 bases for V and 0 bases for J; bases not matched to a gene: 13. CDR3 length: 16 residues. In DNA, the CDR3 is TGTGCCAGCGTGGACTCTTCGGGGACAGACTCCTACGAGCAGTACTTC. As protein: CASVDSSGTDSYEQYF.

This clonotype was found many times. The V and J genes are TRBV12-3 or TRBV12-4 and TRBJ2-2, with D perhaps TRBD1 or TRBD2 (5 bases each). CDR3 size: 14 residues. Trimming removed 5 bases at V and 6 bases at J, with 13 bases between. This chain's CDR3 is CASSPGRGPGELFF. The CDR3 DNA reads TGTGCCAGCAGTCCGGGACGGGGACCCGGGGAGCTGTTTTTT.

The CDR3 reads CASTGVNEQFF. CDR3 in DNA: TGTGCCAGTACAGGGGTCAATGAGCAGTTCTTC. The V call is TRBV7-9, the J call TRBJ2-1, with 7 bases identical to TRBD1. The CDR3 runs 11 residues. Germline values: CDR1 SEHNR, CDR2 FQNEAQ (reference sequence). V trimming: 9 bases; J trimming: 6 bases; junction bases outside the gene matches: 2.

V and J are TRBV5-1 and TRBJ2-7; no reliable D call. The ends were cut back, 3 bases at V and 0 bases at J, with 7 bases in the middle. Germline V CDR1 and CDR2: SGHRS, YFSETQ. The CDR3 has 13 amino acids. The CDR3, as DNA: TGCGCCAGCAGCTCCACGATCTCCTACGAGCAGTACTTC. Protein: CASSSTISYEQYF.

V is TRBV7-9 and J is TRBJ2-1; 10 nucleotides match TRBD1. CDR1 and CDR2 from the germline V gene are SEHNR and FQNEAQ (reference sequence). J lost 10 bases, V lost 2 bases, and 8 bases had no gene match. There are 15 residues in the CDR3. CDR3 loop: CASSLPGTGASEQFF. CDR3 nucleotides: TGTGCCAGCAGCTTACCCGGGACAGGGGCATCCGAGCAGTTCTTC.

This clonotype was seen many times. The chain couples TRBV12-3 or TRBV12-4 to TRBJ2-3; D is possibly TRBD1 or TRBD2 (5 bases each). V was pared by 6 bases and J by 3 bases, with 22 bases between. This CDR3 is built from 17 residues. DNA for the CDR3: TGTGCCAGCAGAAAAAAGCGTCCGCACTGGGGGACAGATACGCAGTATTTT. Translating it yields CASRKKRPHWGTDTQYF.

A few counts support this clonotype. The CDR3 coding sequence is TGTGCCAGCAGACTGGGGGGGAGGGGTGGAGGCAATCAGCCCCAGCATTTT. This gives the protein CASRLGGRGGGNQPQHF. V usage is TRBV6-2 or TRBV6-3 and J usage is TRBJ1-5; weak D call: TRBD1 (5 bases). Germline V gene data show CDR1 as MNHEY and CDR2 as SVGEGT. The CDR3 is 17 residues long. Trimming removed 6 bases from V and 2 bases from J, with 20 bases in between.

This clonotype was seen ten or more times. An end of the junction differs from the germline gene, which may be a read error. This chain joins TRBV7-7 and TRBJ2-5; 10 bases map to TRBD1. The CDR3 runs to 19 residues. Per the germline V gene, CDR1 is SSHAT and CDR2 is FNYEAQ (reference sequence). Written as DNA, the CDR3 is TGTGCTAGCAGCTTAGGCCAGATGGGGACAGGGGCCACCCAAGAGACCCAGTACTTC. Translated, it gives CASSLGQMGTGATQETQYF.

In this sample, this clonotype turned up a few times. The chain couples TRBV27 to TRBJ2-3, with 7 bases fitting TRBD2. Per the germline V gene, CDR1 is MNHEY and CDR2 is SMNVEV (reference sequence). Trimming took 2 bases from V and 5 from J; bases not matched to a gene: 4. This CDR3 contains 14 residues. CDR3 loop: CASSLDKRGDTQYF. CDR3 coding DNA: TGTGCCAGCAGTTTAGATAAGCGGGGAGATACGCAGTATTTT.

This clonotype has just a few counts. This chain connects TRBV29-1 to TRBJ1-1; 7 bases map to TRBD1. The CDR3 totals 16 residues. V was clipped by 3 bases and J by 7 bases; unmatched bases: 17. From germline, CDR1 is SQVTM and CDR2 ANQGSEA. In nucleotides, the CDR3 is TGCAGCGTTGATGTGGGGTACCGTCTGACAGGGTTTGAAGCTTTCTTT. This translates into CSVDVGYRLTGFEAFF.

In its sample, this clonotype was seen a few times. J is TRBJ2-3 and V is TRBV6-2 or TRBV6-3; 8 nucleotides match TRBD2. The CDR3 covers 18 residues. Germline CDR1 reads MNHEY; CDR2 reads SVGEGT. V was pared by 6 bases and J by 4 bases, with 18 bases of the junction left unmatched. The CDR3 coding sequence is TGTGCCAGCAGCCAAACTGCCTTCCCGGGACTAGGATCAGATACGCAGTATTTT. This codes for CASSQTAFPGLGSDTQYF.

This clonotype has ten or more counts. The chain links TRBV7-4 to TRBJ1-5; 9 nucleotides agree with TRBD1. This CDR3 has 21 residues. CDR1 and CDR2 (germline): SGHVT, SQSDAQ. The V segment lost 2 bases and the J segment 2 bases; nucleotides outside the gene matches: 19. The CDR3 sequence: CASSLLGWKRTGDLGNQPQHF. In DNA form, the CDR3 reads TGTGCCAGCAGCTTACTAGGCTGGAAAAGGACAGGGGATCTCGGCAATCAGCCCCAGCATTTT.

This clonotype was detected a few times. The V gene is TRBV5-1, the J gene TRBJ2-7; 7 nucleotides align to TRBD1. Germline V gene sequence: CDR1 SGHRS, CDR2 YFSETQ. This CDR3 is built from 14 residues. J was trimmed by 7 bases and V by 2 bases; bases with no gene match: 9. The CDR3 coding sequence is TGCGCCAGCAGCTTATACCAGACAGGGAGAGAGCAGTACTTC. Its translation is CASSLYQTGREQYF.

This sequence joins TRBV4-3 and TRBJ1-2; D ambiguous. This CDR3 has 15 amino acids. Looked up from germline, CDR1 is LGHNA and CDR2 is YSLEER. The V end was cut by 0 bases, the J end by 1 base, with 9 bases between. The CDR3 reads CASSQDRSLNYGYTF. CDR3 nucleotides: TGCGCCAGCAGCCAAGATAGGTCCCTTAACTATGGCTACACCTTC.

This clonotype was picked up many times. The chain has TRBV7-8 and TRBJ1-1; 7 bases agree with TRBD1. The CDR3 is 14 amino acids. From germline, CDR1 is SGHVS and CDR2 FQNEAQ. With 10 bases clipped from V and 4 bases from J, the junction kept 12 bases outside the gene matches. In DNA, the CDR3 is TGTGCCACCACCCAAGGGGGCGAAAGCACTGAAGCTTTCTTT. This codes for CATTQGGESTEAFF.

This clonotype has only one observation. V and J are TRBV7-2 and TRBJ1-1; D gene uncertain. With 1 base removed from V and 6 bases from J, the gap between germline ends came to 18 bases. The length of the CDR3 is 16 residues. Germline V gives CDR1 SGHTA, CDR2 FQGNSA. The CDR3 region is CASSLVSGRTGPEAFF. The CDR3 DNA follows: TGTGCCAGCAGCTTAGTTTCGGGGAGAACGGGCCCTGAAGCTTTCTTT.

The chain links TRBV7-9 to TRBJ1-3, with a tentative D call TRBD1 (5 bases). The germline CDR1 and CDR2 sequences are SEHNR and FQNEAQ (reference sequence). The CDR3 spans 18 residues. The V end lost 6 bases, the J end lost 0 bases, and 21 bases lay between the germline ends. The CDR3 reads CASSSPGGTSNSGNTIYF. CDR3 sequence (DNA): TGTGCCAGCAGTTCCCCCGGAGGGACGTCAAACTCTGGAAACACCATATATTTT.

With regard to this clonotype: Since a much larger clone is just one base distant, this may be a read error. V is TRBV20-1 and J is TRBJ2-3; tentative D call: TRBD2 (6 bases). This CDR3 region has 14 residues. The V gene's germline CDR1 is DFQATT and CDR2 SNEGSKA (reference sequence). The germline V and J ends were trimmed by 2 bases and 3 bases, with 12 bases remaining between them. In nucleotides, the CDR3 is TGCAGTGCTAGAATGGGCGGGGCAACAGATACGCAGTATTTT. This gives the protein CSARMGGATDTQYF.

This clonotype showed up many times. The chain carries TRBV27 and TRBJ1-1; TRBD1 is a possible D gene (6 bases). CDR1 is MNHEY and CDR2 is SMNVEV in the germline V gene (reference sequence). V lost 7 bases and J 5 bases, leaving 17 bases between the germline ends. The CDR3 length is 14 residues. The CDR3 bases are TGTGCCAGCATCCCCTCCTGGGGGCGAACTGAAGCTTTCTTT. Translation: CASIPSWGRTEAFF.

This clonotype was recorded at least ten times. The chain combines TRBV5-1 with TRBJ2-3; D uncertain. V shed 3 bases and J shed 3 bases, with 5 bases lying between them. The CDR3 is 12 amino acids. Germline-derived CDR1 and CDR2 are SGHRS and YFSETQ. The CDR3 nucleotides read TGCGCCAGCAGCTCCTTGACAGATACGCAGTATTTT. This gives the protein CASSSLTDTQYF. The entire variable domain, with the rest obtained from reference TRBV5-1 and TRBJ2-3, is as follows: KAGVTQTPRYLIKTRGQQVTLSCSPISGHRSVSWYQQTPGQGLQFLFEYFSETQRNKGNFPGRFSGRQFSNSRSEMNVSTLELGDSALYLCASSSLTDTQYFGPGTRLTVL.